This entry lists 30 T cell receptor beta chains sequenced from one sample in a study of blood T cell repertoires in COVID-19. Sequencing used immunoSEQ multiplex PCR; TCRdb keeps in-frame clones, though not all of them. The sample carries over 150,000 clones, under 90% recorded once. Input material: PBMCs or T cells enriched from blood (not recorded which). The receptors originated from a woman in her sixties who had recovered from COVID-19.

This clone was found once. V is TRBV9 and J is TRBJ2-2; D might be TRBD1 (6 bases). The V gene's germline CDR1 is SGDLS and CDR2 YYNGEE. The CDR3 covers 17 residues. V shed 0 bases and J shed 5 bases, with 17 bases lying between them. DNA for the CDR3: TGTGCCAGCAGCGTAGGGGGGCTAGCAAGGGGAACCGGGGAGCTGTTTTTT. Its translation: CASSVGGLARGTGELFF.

CDR3 sequence: CASSQDSGTGDNEQYF. The CDR3 DNA reads TGTGCCAGCAGCCAAGATAGCGGGACAGGGGACAACGAGCAGTACTTC. The chain joins TRBV3-1 (or the pseudogene TRBV3-2) to TRBJ2-7; TRBD1 aligns across 10 bases. CDR1 and CDR2 (germline): LGHDT, YNNKEL (reference sequence). The CDR3 runs 16 residues. V lost 0 bases to trimming and J lost 5 bases; unmatched junction nucleotides: 7.

This chain links TRBV5-1 with TRBJ2-7, with TRBD2 identical over 11 bases. Germline CDR1 and CDR2: SGHRS and YFSETQ. CDR3 length: 16 residues. The V segment lost 1 base and the J segment 2 bases; nucleotides outside the gene matches: 5. The CDR3 protein is CASSLTFSGGAYEQYF. The CDR3, as DNA: TGCGCCAGCAGCTTGACCTTTAGCGGGGGGGCCTACGAGCAGTACTTC.

The chain recombines TRBV7-9 with TRBJ2-7; D is unresolved. Germline lookup yields CDR1 SEHNR and CDR2 FQNEAQ (reference sequence). The CDR3 has 13 amino acids. V lost 1 base, J lost 3 bases, and 7 bases lay in between. The CDR3: CASSLGRGYEQYF. CDR3 bases: TGTGCCAGCAGCTTAGGCAGAGGCTACGAGCAGTACTTC.

V gene TRBV3-1 (or the pseudogene TRBV3-2) combines with J gene TRBJ2-2; 13 bases match TRBD2. The germline CDR1 and CDR2 sequences are LGHDT and YNNKEL (reference sequence). Trimming took 0 bases from V and 0 from J; bases not matched to a gene: 10. The CDR3 contains 21 residues. CDR3 coding DNA: TGTGCCAGCAGCCAAGAGAGGGCGACTAGCGGGGGGCCCACGAACACCGGGGAGCTGTTTTTT. Amino acids: CASSQERATSGGPTNTGELFF.

V gene TRBV5-1 combines with J gene TRBJ2-1; D unclear. Germline values: CDR1 SGHRS, CDR2 YFSETQ. The CDR3 is made up of 14 amino acids. The germline V and J ends were trimmed by 0 bases and 8 bases, with 12 bases remaining between them. The CDR3: CASSLDYQSYEQFF. The CDR3, as DNA: TGCGCCAGCAGCTTGGACTATCAGTCATATGAGCAGTTCTTC. The full variable domain, in which reference TRBV5-1 and TRBJ2-1 provide the parts outside the CDR3, is KAGVTQTPRYLIKTRGQQVTLSCSPISGHRSVSWYQQTPGQGLQFLFEYFSETQRNKGNFPGRFSGRQFSNSRSEMNVSTLELGDSALYLCASSLDYQSYEQFFGPGTRLTVL.

CDR3 sequence: CASRDRENSPLHF. DNA for the CDR3: TGTGCCAGCAGGGACAGGGAGAATTCACCCCTCCACTTT. V is TRBV7-9 and J is TRBJ1-6; TRBD1 matches at 8 bases. CDR3 length equals 13 residues. V gave up 6 bases and J gave up 7 bases; unmatched junction bases: 2. Germline lookup yields CDR1 SEHNR and CDR2 FQNEAQ (reference sequence).

J is TRBJ1-5 and V is TRBV5-1; 8 bases align to TRBD1. V dropped 3 bases and J dropped 7; count of bases not matched to a gene: 6. The length of the CDR3 is 14 residues. Germline V gives CDR1 SGHRS, CDR2 YFSETQ. CDR3 in DNA: TGCGCCAGCAGCTATGCGGACAGGGAACAGCCCCAGCATTTT. Amino acids: CASSYADREQPQHF.

This chain connects TRBV30 to TRBJ1-2; D is ambiguous. There are 12 residues in the CDR3. In germline, CDR1 is GTSNPN, CDR2 SVGIG (reference sequence). Between the trimmed V and J ends, which lost 2 bases and 7 bases, there was a span of 11 bases. The CDR3 region has the DNA TGTGCCTGGAGTATGGTTTCACTTGGCTACACCTTC. Amino acid sequence: CAWSMVSLGYTF.

This chain links TRBV5-1 with TRBJ2-1; no clear D gene. The CDR3 sequence is 14 residues long. The V gene lost 4 bases and the J gene lost 7 bases, with 15 bases spanning the gap. Germline V gene data show CDR1 as SGHRS and CDR2 as YFSETQ. The CDR3 sequence: CASSIRVAGNEQFF. As DNA, the CDR3 is TGCGCCAGCAGCATCCGGGTCGCCGGGAATGAGCAGTTCTTC.

This clone was counted at least ten times. The CDR3 nucleotides read TGTGCCATCAGGAACAGGGGTCCGAACACTGAAGCTTTCTTT. It encodes CAIRNRGPNTEAFF. This sequence joins TRBV10-3 and TRBJ1-1, with 7 bases identical to TRBD1. The CDR3 is 14 residues long. From germline, CDR1 is ENHRY and CDR2 SYGVKD. V shed 6 bases and J 1 base; nucleotides not matched to a gene: 5.

The rearrangement links TRBV7-9 to TRBJ1-5; D gene ambiguous. The V end lost 7 bases, the J end lost 2 bases, and 9 bases lay between the germline ends. This CDR3 region has 13 residues. Germline lookup yields CDR1 SEHNR and CDR2 FQNEAQ (reference sequence). CDR3 DNA sequence: TGTGCCAGCACCGCTGAGGGCAATCAGCCCCAGCATTTT. The encoded protein is CASTAEGNQPQHF.

This chain joins TRBV7-8 and TRBJ2-5, with 11 bases lining up with TRBD2. V trimming: 3 bases; J trimming: 5 bases; junction bases outside the gene matches: 5. The CDR3 is 15 residues long. Looked up from germline, CDR1 is SGHVS and CDR2 is FQNEAQ. The CDR3 region has the DNA TGTGCCAGCAGCTTGACTAGCGGGGAGGGGGAGACCCAGTACTTC. Amino acids: CASSLTSGEGETQYF.

This chain connects TRBV5-6 to TRBJ2-6; unclear D gene. The V end was cut by 2 bases, the J end by 0 bases, with 6 bases between. Germline values: CDR1 SGHDT, CDR2 YYEEEE. The CDR3 loop spans 15 amino acids. CDR3 nucleotide sequence: TGTGCCAGCAGCTTCAATCCCTCTGGGGCCAACGTCCTGACTTTC. It specifies CASSFNPSGANVLTF.

This clone appeared a single time. The gene calls are TRBV5-1 and TRBJ1-2, with a possible D match to TRBD1 (6 bases). V was trimmed by 3 bases and J by 1 base, leaving 13 bases between them. Germline CDR1 SGHRS, CDR2 YFSETQ. The CDR3 length is 15 residues. CDR3: CASSSQGVDNYGYTF. CDR3 bases: TGCGCCAGCAGCTCACAGGGAGTAGATAACTATGGCTACACCTTC.

The chain recombines TRBV7-2 with TRBJ1-3; TRBD1 aligns across 12 bases. The CDR3 spans 19 residues. The V gene's germline CDR1 is SGHTA and CDR2 FQGNSA. Trimming cost V 6 bases and J 3 bases; bases outside gene matches: 15. CDR3 sequence: CASSLSGTGGIYGGNTIYF. DNA of the CDR3: TGTGCCAGCAGTTTGTCCGGGACAGGGGGCATCTATGGTGGAAACACCATATATTTT.

This clone was seen more than once but under ten times. This sequence joins TRBV4-1 and TRBJ1-1; unclear D gene. Trimming took 0 bases from V and 3 from J, leaving 11 bases between them. In germline, CDR1 is MGHRA, CDR2 YSYEKL. The CDR3 totals 15 residues. This chain's CDR3 is CASSQDAVWDTEAFF. DNA for the CDR3: TGCGCCAGCAGCCAAGATGCGGTGTGGGACACTGAAGCTTTCTTT.

This clone was counted a single time. The rearrangement uses TRBV2 and TRBJ1-1; D remains unclear. The CDR3 contains 14 residues. Trimming removed 0 bases at V and 3 bases at J, with 8 bases between. Germline values: CDR1 SNHLY, CDR2 FYNNEI. The CDR3 here is CASSEAVGYTEAFF. The CDR3 nucleotides are TGTGCCAGCAGTGAAGCAGTCGGGTACACTGAAGCTTTCTTT.

The V gene is TRBV19, the J gene TRBJ1-6, with 7 bases matching TRBD1. Germline CDR1 reads LNHDA; CDR2 reads SQIVND (reference sequence). The V and J ends lost 5 bases and 13 bases, in that order; junction bases with no gene match: 11. The CDR3 spans 14 residues. The CDR3 region is CASSERGGETPLHF. As DNA, the CDR3 is TGTGCCAGTAGTGAACGAGGGGGCGAAACGCCCCTCCACTTT.

The genes are TRBV19 and TRBJ2-7; no clear D. CDR1 and CDR2 from the germline V gene are LNHDA and SQIVND (reference sequence). V was clipped by 3 bases and J by 2 bases, with 11 bases between them. This CDR3 has 14 amino acids. The CDR3 loop is CASSISVGPYEQYF. The CDR3 coding sequence is TGTGCCAGTAGTATTTCCGTTGGCCCCTACGAGCAGTACTTC.

V usage is TRBV10-3 and J usage is TRBJ1-6; weak D call: TRBD1 (5 bases). There are 14 residues in the CDR3. CDR1 is ENHRY and CDR2 is SYGVKD in the germline V gene. The V end lost 4 bases, the J end lost 5 bases, and 9 bases lay between the germline ends. The chain's CDR3 is CAISAGLNNSPLHF. CDR3 nucleotide sequence: TGTGCCATCAGTGCAGGGCTGAATAATTCACCCCTCCACTTT.

The chain recombines TRBV6-5 with TRBJ2-7, with D possibly being TRBD2 (5 bases). Germline CDR1 is MNHEY and CDR2 is SVGAGI. The CDR3 is 12 residues long. With 7 bases removed from V and 6 bases from J, the gap between germline ends came to 13 bases. The CDR3 nucleotides are TGTGCCAGCACCTCACCTGGGAGCGAGCAGTACTTC. This translates into CASTSPGSEQYF.

This CDR3 reads CASSQVSGINSPLHF. CDR3 nucleotide sequence: TGTGCCAGCAGCCAAGTATCAGGGATTAATTCACCCCTCCACTTT. This chain links TRBV3-1 (or the pseudogene TRBV3-2) with TRBJ1-6, with a possible D match to TRBD1 (5 bases). Germline loops: CDR1 LGHDT, CDR2 YNNKEL (reference sequence). Trimming pared 1 base from V and 6 bases from J, leaving 10 bases between. The CDR3 totals 15 residues.

The chain joins TRBV24-1 to TRBJ2-3, with a tentative D call TRBD1 (6 bases). Trimming stripped 9 bases from V and 1 base from J, with 10 bases between. There are 13 residues in the CDR3. Germline V lookup: CDR1 KGHDR, CDR2 SFDVKD. CDR3 bases: TGTGCCACCGCAGGGGCAGGCACAGATACGCAGTATTTT. This sequence encodes CATAGAGTDTQYF.

CDR3 nucleotides: TGCGCCAGCAGCACCGGACAGGGAGCTGGCTACACCTTC. It encodes CASSTGQGAGYTF. This chain uses TRBV5-1 with TRBJ1-2; 8 positions agree with TRBD1. Losses at the gene ends were 4 bases for V and 7 bases for J; bases not matched to a gene: 6. This CDR3 is built from 13 residues. Germline V CDR1 and CDR2: SGHRS, YFSETQ.

The J gene is TRBJ1-2, the V gene TRBV6-2 or TRBV6-3; no reliable D call. V shed 0 bases and J shed 13 bases, with 9 bases lying between them. This CDR3 contains 11 residues. Germline V CDR1 and CDR2: MNHEY, SVGEGT. In DNA, the CDR3 is TGTGCCAGCAGTTACTCCTTCGAGTGCACCTTC. Protein sequence: CASSYSFECTF.

This chain joins TRBV12-3 or TRBV12-4 and TRBJ2-3; D ambiguous. Trimming removed 1 base at V and 5 bases at J, with 7 bases between. The CDR3 consists of 13 residues. The chain's CDR3 is CASSLVRRDTQYF. The CDR3 DNA is TGTGCCAGCAGTTTAGTTCGTCGAGATACGCAGTATTTT.

The chain combines TRBV2 with TRBJ2-7; D is perhaps TRBD1 (6 bases). V lost 11 bases and J lost 7, with 18 bases in between. The CDR3 length is 12 residues. Germline V lookup: CDR1 SNHLY, CDR2 FYNNEI. The CDR3 bases are TGTGCCGCTGGAAACAGGGAAAGGGAGCAGTACTTC. It codes for CAAGNREREQYF. The whole variable domain, remainder taken from reference TRBV2 and TRBJ2-7, is EPEVTQTPSHQVTQMGQEVILRCVPISNHLYFYWYRQILGQKVEFLVSFYNNEISEKSEIFDDQFSVERPDGSNFTLKIRSTKLEDSAMYFCAAGNREREQYFGPGTRLTVT.

The rearrangement uses TRBV6-5 and TRBJ2-2; 8 bases are shared with TRBD1. V lost 6 bases to trimming and J lost 4 bases; unmatched junction nucleotides: 7. The CDR3 runs 15 residues. Germline CDR1 and CDR2: MNHEY and SVGAGI. DNA of the CDR3: TGTGCCAGCAGCTCAGGGGGCGCGGGCACCGGGGAGCTGTTTTTT. Amino acids: CASSSGGAGTGELFF.

V usage is TRBV7-2 and J usage is TRBJ2-7; a weak D match, TRBD1 (6 bases). Trimming stripped 5 bases from V and 2 bases from J, with 13 bases between. The CDR3 sequence is 14 residues long. CDR1 and CDR2 from the germline V gene are SGHTA and FQGNSA. The CDR3 sequence is CASSRDRRTYEQYF. CDR3 bases: TGTGCCAGCAGCCGTGACAGGCGGACCTACGAGCAGTACTTC.